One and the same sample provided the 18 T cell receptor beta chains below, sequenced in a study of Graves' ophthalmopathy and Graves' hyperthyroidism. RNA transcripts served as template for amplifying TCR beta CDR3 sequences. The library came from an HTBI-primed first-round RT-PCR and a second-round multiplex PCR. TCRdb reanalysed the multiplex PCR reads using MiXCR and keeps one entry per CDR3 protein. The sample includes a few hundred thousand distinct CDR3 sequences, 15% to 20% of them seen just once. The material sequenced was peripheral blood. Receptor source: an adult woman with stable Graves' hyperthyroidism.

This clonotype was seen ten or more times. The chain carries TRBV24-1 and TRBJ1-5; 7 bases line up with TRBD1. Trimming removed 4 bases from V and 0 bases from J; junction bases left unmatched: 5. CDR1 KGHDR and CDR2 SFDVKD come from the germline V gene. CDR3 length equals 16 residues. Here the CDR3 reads CATSDQGTDSNQPQHF. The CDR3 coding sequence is TGTGCCACCAGTGACCAGGGGACAGATAGCAATCAGCCCCAGCATTTT.

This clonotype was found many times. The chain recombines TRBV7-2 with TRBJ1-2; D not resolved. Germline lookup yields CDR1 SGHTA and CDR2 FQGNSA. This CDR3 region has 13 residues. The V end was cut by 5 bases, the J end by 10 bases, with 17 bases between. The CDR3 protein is CASSPPLPGFYTF. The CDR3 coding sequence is TGTGCCAGCAGCCCGCCGCTACCGGGCTTCTACACCTTC. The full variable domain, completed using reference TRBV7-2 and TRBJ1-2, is GAGVSQSPSNKVTEKGKDVELRCDPISGHTALYWYRQSLGQGLEFLIYFQGNSAPDKSGLPSDRFSAERTGGSVSTLTIQRTQQEDSAVYLCASSPPLPGFYTFGSGTRLTVV.

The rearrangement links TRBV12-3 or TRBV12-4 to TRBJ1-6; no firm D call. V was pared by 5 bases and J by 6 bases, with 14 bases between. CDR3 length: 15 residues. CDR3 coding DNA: TGTGCCAGCAGTGCCATAGAGGGTTCTAATTCACCCCTCCACTTT. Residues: CASSAIEGSNSPLHF.

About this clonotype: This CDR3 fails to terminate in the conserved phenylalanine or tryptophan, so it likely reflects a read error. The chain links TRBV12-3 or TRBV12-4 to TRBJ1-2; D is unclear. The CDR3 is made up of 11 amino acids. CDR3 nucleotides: TGTGCTAGCAGTTTTAGCAATGGCTACACCTAC. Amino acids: CASSFSNGYTY.

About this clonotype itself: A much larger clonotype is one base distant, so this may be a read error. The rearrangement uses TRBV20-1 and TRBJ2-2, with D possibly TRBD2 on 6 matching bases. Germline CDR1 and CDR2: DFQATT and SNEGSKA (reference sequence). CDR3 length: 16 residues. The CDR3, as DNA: TGCAGTGCTTCCCGAGGTGGGACTTCGAACACCGGGGAGCTGTGTTTT. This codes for CSASRGGTSNTGELCF.

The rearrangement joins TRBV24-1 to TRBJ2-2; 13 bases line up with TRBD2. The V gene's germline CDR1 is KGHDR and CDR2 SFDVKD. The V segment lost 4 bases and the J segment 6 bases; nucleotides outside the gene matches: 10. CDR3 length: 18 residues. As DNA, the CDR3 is TGTGCCACCAGTGACCACCCCGGACTAGCGGGAGTCTCCGGGGAGCTGTTTTTT. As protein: CATSDHPGLAGVSGELFF.

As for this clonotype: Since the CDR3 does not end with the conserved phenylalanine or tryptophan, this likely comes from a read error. The CDR3 here is CASVLDRAGGYTY. DNA of the CDR3: TGTGCCAGCGTCTTGGACAGGGCAGGAGGCTACACCTAC. The chain carries TRBV7-2 and TRBJ1-2, with TRBD1 identical over 8 bases. Germline CDR1 SGHTA, CDR2 FQGNSA. The length of the CDR3 is 13 residues. V lost 8 bases to trimming and J lost 8 bases; unmatched junction nucleotides: 10.

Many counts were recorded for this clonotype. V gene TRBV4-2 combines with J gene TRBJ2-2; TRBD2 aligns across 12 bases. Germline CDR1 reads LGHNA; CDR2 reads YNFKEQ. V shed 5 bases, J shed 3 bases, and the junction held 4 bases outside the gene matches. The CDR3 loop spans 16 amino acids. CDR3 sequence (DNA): TGTGCCAGCAGCGAACTAGCGGGAGGCGACACCGGGGAGCTGTTTTTT. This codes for CASSELAGGDTGELFF.

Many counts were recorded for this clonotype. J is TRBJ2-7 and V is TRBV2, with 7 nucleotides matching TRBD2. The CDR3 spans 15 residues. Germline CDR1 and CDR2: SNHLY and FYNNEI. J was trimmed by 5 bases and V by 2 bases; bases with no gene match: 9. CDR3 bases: TGTGCCAGCAGTGAAAGCGGGGCGGGACTGGACGAGCAGTACTTC. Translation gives CASSESGAGLDEQYF.

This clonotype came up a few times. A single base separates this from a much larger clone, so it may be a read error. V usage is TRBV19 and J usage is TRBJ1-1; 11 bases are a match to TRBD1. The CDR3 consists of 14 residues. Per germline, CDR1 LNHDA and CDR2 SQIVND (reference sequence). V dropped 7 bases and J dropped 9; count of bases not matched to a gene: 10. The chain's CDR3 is CASTAGTGGGKAFF. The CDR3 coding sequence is TGTGCCAGTACTGCCGGGACAGGGGGGGGTAAAGCTTTCTTT.

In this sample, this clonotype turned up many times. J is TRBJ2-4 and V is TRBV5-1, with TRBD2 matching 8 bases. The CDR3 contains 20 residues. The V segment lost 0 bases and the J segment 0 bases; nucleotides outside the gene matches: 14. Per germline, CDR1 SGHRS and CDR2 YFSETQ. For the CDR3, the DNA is TGCGCCAGCAGCTTGGGGGGACTAGACGTTATTAGCCAAGCCAAAAACATTCAGTACTTC. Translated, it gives CASSLGGLDVISQAKNIQYF. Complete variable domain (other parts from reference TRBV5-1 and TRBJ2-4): KAGVTQTPRYLIKTRGQQVTLSCSPISGHRSVSWYQQTPGQGLQFLFEYFSETQRNKGNFPGRFSGRQFSNSRSEMNVSTLELGDSALYLCASSLGGLDVISQAKNIQYFGAGTRLSVL.

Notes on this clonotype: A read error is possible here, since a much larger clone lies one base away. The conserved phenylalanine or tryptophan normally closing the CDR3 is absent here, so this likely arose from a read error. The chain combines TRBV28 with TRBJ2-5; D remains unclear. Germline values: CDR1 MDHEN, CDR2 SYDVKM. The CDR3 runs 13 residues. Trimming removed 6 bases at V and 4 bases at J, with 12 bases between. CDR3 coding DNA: TGTGCCAGCAGGCCAGGTTTTGGAGAGACCCAGTACATC. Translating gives CASRPGFGETQYI.

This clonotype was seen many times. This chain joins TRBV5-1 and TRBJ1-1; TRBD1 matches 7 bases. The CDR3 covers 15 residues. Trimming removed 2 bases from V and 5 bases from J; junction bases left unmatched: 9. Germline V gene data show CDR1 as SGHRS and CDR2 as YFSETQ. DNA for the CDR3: TGCGCCAGCAGCTTTAATAACAGGGGAAGGACTGAAGCTTTCTTT. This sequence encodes CASSFNNRGRTEAFF.

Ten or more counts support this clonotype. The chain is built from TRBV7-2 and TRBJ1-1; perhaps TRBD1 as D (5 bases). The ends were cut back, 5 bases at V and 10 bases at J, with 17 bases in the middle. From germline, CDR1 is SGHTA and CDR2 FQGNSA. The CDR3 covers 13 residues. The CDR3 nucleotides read TGTGCCAGCAGCCTCGGGACCCCTGGGGGAGCTTTCTTT. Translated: CASSLGTPGGAFF. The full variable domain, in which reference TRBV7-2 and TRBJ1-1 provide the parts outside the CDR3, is GAGVSQSPSNKVTEKGKDVELRCDPISGHTALYWYRQSLGQGLEFLIYFQGNSAPDKSGLPSDRFSAERTGGSVSTLTIQRTQQEDSAVYLCASSLGTPGGAFFGQGTRLTVV.

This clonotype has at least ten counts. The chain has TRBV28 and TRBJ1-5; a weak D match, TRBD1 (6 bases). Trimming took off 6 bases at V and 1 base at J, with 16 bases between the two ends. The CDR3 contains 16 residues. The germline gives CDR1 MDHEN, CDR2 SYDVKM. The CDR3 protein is CASRIGGDISNQPQHF. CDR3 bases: TGTGCCAGCAGGATCGGAGGGGACATAAGCAATCAGCCCCAGCATTTT.

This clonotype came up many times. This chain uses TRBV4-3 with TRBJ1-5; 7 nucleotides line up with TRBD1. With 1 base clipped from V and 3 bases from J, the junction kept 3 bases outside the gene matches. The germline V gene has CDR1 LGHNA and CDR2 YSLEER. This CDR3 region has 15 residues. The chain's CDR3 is CASSQVTGVNQPQHF. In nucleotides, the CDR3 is TGCGCCAGCAGCCAAGTTACAGGGGTCAATCAGCCCCAGCATTTT.

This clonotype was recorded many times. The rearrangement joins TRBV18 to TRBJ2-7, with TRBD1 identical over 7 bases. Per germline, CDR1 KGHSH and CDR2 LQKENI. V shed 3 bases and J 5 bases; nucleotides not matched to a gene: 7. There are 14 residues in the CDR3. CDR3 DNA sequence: TGTGCCAGCTCACCCGACAGGGTCAGGCACGAGCAGTACTTC. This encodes CASSPDRVRHEQYF.

CDR3 in DNA: TGTGCTAGTGGTTTAGGGACAGGGGTAACGAACGAGCAGTACTTC. Its protein product is CASGLGTGVTNEQYF. The chain joins TRBV12-5 to TRBJ2-7; 10 bases agree with TRBD1. Germline loops: CDR1 LGHNT, CDR2 FRNRAP. The V segment lost 3 bases and the J segment 5 bases; nucleotides outside the gene matches: 7. The CDR3 runs to 15 residues.